What follows describes a single T cell receptor beta chain. The target antigen is unknown. A much more abundant neighbour one base away suggests this may be a read error. The sample originates from a study of blood T cells in healthy people across ages. Study conclusions and caveats: Calculation of diversity from one million T cells yielded estimates considered to be underestimates. In long-lived donors, naive CD4+ cell counts and diversity exceeded those of aged donors.

Next came a second PCR, run for roughly 6 to 11 cycles, which used a sample-barcoded 5' primer along with a J-beta primer mix. From the 5' RACE reads, TCRdb called clonotypes with MiXCR, one entry per CDR3 protein. This table holds hundreds of thousands of distinct CDR3 sequences, approximately 51% found once. The amount of total RNA extracted per sample was at least 5 micrograms. The receptor was derived from a man aged 55 to 69 in good health. Material for sequencing was blood.

CDR3 residues: CSVSEGASGGGEQFF. The DNA for the CDR3 is TGCAGCGTTAGCGAAGGGGCCTCGGGCGGGGGTGAGCAGTTCTTC. The rearrangement joins TRBV29-1 to TRBJ2-1; the match to TRBD2 covers 7 bases. The V and J ends lost 5 bases and 9 bases, in that order; junction bases with no gene match: 16. CDR3 length: 15 residues. CDR1 and CDR2 from the germline V gene are SQVTM and ANQGSEA.